What follows are 10 T cell receptor beta chains derived from one specimen sequenced in a study of cytomegalovirus exposure and HLA in healthy donors. Primers for the PCR totalled 60 Vbeta and 13 Jbeta. The method was immunoSEQ multiplex PCR; TCRdb's version includes in-frame clones alone and lacks a portion of them. The table has about 240,000 clones, roughly 80% seen once. Sequenced: PBMCs. The source of these receptors is a woman in her thirties or forties in good health and CMV-seropositive.

J is TRBJ1-1 and V is TRBV5-6; D unresolved. This CDR3 spans 11 amino acids. V dropped 2 bases and J dropped 10 bases, with 9 bases sitting between them. CDR1 is SGHDT, CDR2 YYEEEE, per germline. The CDR3 sequence is CASSFHGVAFF. CDR3 coding DNA: TGTGCCAGCAGCTTCCACGGGGTAGCTTTCTTT.

The V and J genes are TRBV9 and TRBJ2-1; 9 bases line up with TRBD2. Per the germline V gene, CDR1 is SGDLS and CDR2 is YYNGEE. This CDR3 has 15 amino acids. With V trimmed by 5 bases and J by 7 bases, 10 bases remained unmatched. CDR3 residues: CASSPGTSPANEQFF. CDR3 coding DNA: TGTGCCAGCAGTCCCGGGACTAGCCCTGCGAATGAGCAGTTCTTC.

This chain connects TRBV6-5 to TRBJ2-5, with TRBD2 matching 8 bases. The CDR3 runs to 16 residues. V was clipped by 2 bases and J by 3 bases; unmatched bases: 8. Per the germline V gene, CDR1 is MNHEY and CDR2 is SVGAGI. The CDR3 region has the DNA TGTGCCAGCAGTTACCAGAAGCGGGGGTACGAAGAGACCCAGTACTTC. Its protein is CASSYQKRGYEETQYF.

This clone has more than one count but fewer than ten. The chain links TRBV7-3 to TRBJ2-1; unclear D gene. CDR1 is SGHTA, CDR2 FQGTGA, per germline. V lost 1 base to trimming and J lost 5 bases, with 9 bases between them. The CDR3 loop spans 14 amino acids. CDR3 in amino acids: CASSLIANDNEQFF. In DNA, the CDR3 is TGTGCCAGCAGCTTAATAGCTAACGACAATGAGCAGTTCTTC.

There are a few counts of this clone. The V call is TRBV27, the J call TRBJ2-5, with 8 bases that match TRBD1. With V trimmed by 5 bases and J by 5 bases, 7 bases remained unmatched. The CDR3 has 14 residues. The germline V gene has CDR1 MNHEY and CDR2 SMNVEV (reference sequence). This CDR3 is CASSRRQGRETQYF. The CDR3 DNA reads as TGTGCCAGCAGTCGACGACAGGGGAGGGAGACCCAGTACTTC.

In DNA, the CDR3 is TGTGCCAGCAGTACCACCTTGGGGCTCCTCCACTATGGCTACACCTTC. Translated: CASSTTLGLLHYGYTF. This rearrangement joins TRBV7-8 to TRBJ1-2, with a weak D call TRBD1 (5 bases). The V gene's germline CDR1 is SGHVS and CDR2 FQNEAQ. This CDR3 comprises 16 residues. V was clipped by 6 bases and J by 3 bases, with 20 bases between them.

This chain uses TRBV25-1 with TRBJ1-4; TRBD1 might be the D (6 bases). Per the germline V gene, CDR1 is MGHDK and CDR2 is SYGVNS. The CDR3 contains 16 residues. V shed 2 bases and J shed 8 bases, with 18 bases lying between them. The CDR3 DNA reads TGTGCCAGCAGTGAAAGGGGGGGAGTGGGAAGAGAAAAACTGTTTTTT. Residues: CASSERGGVGREKLFF.

The chain joins TRBV7-3 to TRBJ2-7; TRBD2 matches at 7 bases. V trimming: 3 bases; J trimming: 4 bases; junction bases outside the gene matches: 9. Germline V lookup: CDR1 SGHTA, CDR2 FQGTGA. The CDR3 is 15 residues long. The chain's CDR3 is CASSLGAGPAYEQYF. In nucleotides, the CDR3 is TGTGCCAGCAGCTTGGGAGCGGGGCCCGCGTACGAGCAGTACTTC. The full variable domain, in which reference TRBV7-3 and TRBJ2-7 provide the parts outside the CDR3, is GAGVSQTPSNKVTEKGKYVELRCDPISGHTALYWYRQSLGQGPEFLIYFQGTGAADDSGLPNDRFFAVRPEGSVSTLKIQRTERGDSAVYLCASSLGAGPAYEQYFGPGTRLTVT.

The sample holds one count of this clone. J is TRBJ1-4 and V is TRBV5-1, with 10 bases identical to TRBD1. CDR3 size: 15 residues. In germline, CDR1 is SGHRS, CDR2 YFSETQ. V dropped 4 bases and J dropped 6; count of bases not matched to a gene: 6. The CDR3 DNA reads as TGCGCCAGCAGCCCAGGGGGGACAGGGGATGAAAAACTGTTTTTT. It is translated as CASSPGGTGDEKLFF.

The J gene is TRBJ1-5, the V gene TRBV7-2; 8 bases fit TRBD1. Losses at the gene ends were 4 bases for V and 4 bases for J; bases not matched to a gene: 6. The germline gives CDR1 SGHTA, CDR2 FQGNSA. The CDR3 is 15 residues long. CDR3 coding DNA: TGTGCCAGCAGCTATAGCCGGGACAGGAATCAGCCCCAGCATTTT. As protein: CASSYSRDRNQPQHF.